The source of this T cell receptor (beta chain) is a study of cytomegalovirus exposure and HLA in healthy donors (dated by TCRdb to about 2017). Study-level background: An earlier analysis of approximately 640 of the donors reported 276 Gb of sequence data and roughly 110 million unique TCR beta sequences from 190 million or so T cells. Rather than using new phenotypic data, the later analysis identified candidate immune exposures from TCR beta sequences and from how often those sequences occurred across donors. An early release covering roughly 600 HLA-typed donors comprised 250 to 350 gigabases of sequencing data and tens of millions of unique TCR sequences. A later analysis re-examined previously published TCR beta repertoires from just over 650 donors and added high-resolution HLA genotyping to investigate patterns of TCR occurrence. The study combined high-throughput TCR immunosequencing, statistical association of individual TCRs with disease status, and machine learning to predict cytomegalovirus infection status. The study was designed to test whether signatures of past pathogen exposure could be identified by cataloging public T cell receptors. HLA typing covered class I and class II loci at four-digit resolution. Four to six DR-DQ haplotypes were handled as single units for association and clustering, since linkage in the cohort was strong. The number of donors typed differed by locus, with roughly 629-640 for A, B, C, DRB1 and DQB1, 522 for DQA1, 600 to 610 for DPA1, and roughly 450 for DPB1. All discovery cohort repertoires had been generated on a single sequencing platform. On average, roughly 250,000 unique TCR beta nucleotide sequences were sequenced per donor among some 430 genotyped donors of the cohort, with roughly 18% of those sequences being non-productive. In an earlier analysis of a few hundred of the donors, high-throughput TCR beta sequencing was used to judge whether each TCR beta V gene segment behaved as functional or pseudogenic. Among the roughly 400 genotyped donors, under 90% belonged to the genetic ancestry cluster associated with self-reported Caucasian donors. A later genetic analysis took genome-wide SNP genotypes for about 55% of the roughly 670 donors and used that subset as a discovery cohort. Using immunosequencing, the study profiled T cell repertoires from around 680 subjects and related those repertoires to cytomegalovirus serostatus. A separate validation cohort of roughly 130 different subjects was used in addition to the approximately 670-subject first cohort. Donor age, sex, ethnicity and CMV serostatus were collected together with the repertoire data. Study-wide conclusions, independent of this receptor: According to a later genetic analysis, donors in an Asian-associated ancestry cluster had fewer N-insertions in productive TCRs than the roughly 670-donor mean. CMV serostatus was the only immune exposure information available for the cohort. A further reported finding was that TCR beta sequences accurately predicted the HLA-A and HLA-B alleles for most subjects in the first cohort. Because the 87-base-pair reads could not distinguish some IMGT-functional V segments, including TRBV6-2 and TRBV6-3, those segments were excluded. In vitro tests confirmed that a few of the cytomegalovirus-associated TCR beta chains recognize cytomegalovirus antigens. This cohort had only TCR beta chains sequenced, and the lack of alpha or paired-chain data limited which features could be detected. It was suggested by the authors that the approach could potentially be generalized to other disease states and immunological phenotypes. Cytomegalovirus status was reported to be diagnosed by the classifier with high specificity and sensitivity in both the original and validation cohorts. Linkage disequilibrium might explain the correlated functional status among segregating V segments, but an unknown experimental factor could not be excluded. Broadly in line with IMGT annotations, most TCR beta V segments showed up in productive rearrangements about 87% or about 30% of the time in an earlier analysis of 587 of the donors. A group of highly shared sequence variants was considered likely to be a technical artifact of the sequencing pipeline. A later analysis found that TCR association rates varied across HLA loci, with DRB1 alleles showing the most associated TCRs and HLA-C alleles the fewest. A total of 150 or so TCR beta chains were listed by the study as associated with cytomegalovirus. According to a later analysis, most CMV-associated TCR beta chains appeared to be HLA-restricted, and the HLA associations seemed to be driven largely by CMV exposure. Roughly uniform sequencing depth across donors was assumed in presence/absence analyses, although this assumption may not hold. Specific HLA alleles were associated with some 15,000 TCR beta sequences at a false discovery rate of 0.05 in a later analysis. When HLA alleles, especially DR and DQ, strongly co-occurred, TCR associations were difficult to assign to individual alleles. While some public TCRs were present in many individuals, most TCR sequences turned up only very rarely across donors. HLA typing was unavailable for some donors at each locus, so association tests used only the typed subset. In a later analysis, HLA-associated TCR beta chains were found to be more clonally expanded and to have lower generation probabilities than equally common non-associated chains. A later genetic analysis associated a missense DCLRE1C variant with V-gene and J-gene trimming of TCR beta chains, and an independent cohort replicated the association. The earlier analysis of some 560 of the donors excluded approximately 17 rarely observed V segments, including chromosome 9 orphons, because counts were too low. In a later analysis, several top co-occurrence clusters were reported to appear linked to parvovirus B19, influenza, CMV and Epstein-Barr virus.

In total, over 600 healthy bone marrow donors made up the cohort. Cohort members were all nominally healthy when sampled, although unrecorded immune exposures were likely present. The donor tested CMV seropositive, placing the donor among the approximately 310 seropositive members of the cohort. Each donor provided a peripheral blood sample, and peripheral blood mononuclear cells were used for TCR beta sequencing. The Qiagen DNeasy Blood Extraction Kit was used to extract genomic DNA from the blood cell samples. Preparation of the library involved the immunoSEQ multiplex PCR assay. A mixture of 60 forward primers for TCR Vbeta segments and 13 reverse primers for TCR Jbeta segments was used in the multiplex PCR. Amplification of the CDR3 region of rearranged TCR beta genes was performed with a multiplex PCR assay on genomic DNA. The amplified TCR beta libraries were sequenced on the Illumina HiSeq System as 87-base-pair reads. Under the source paper's analysis protocol: A later analysis tallied roughly 76 million unique TCR beta chains across the 666 repertoires, and about 12 million of those chains were shared by two or more donors. A nearest-neighbor algorithm error-corrected the raw reads and collapsed the reads into unique sequences, merging closely related sequences to remove PCR and sequencing errors. To assign V, D and J gene segments, CDR3 sequences were aligned to IMGT reference sequences. For a sequence to be retained, a match of at least six nucleotides was required to both a V gene segment and a J gene segment. A rearrangement counted as productive if the CDR3 had no stop codons and remained in frame with V and J, and every other rearrangement counted as non-productive. CDR3 was defined by IMGT convention, running from the second conserved V-encoded cysteine to the conserved J-encoded phenylalanine. In an earlier analysis of 587 of the donors, sequences lacking an unambiguous match to a single V gene segment were excluded. An earlier analysis of several hundred of the donors called V segments functional above 56.7% productive rearrangements and segregating when the between-donor standard deviation exceeded 5%. A statistical classification framework was built for diagnosing cytomegalovirus status from the catalog of TCR beta chain sequences. V and J gene assignment, in a later analysis, came from comparing TCR nucleotide sequences with IMGT/GENE-DB human TR gene sequences. The TCRdist pipeline was used in a later analysis to assign CDR3 sequences and most-parsimonious VDJ recombination scenarios. In a later analysis, each TCR beta chain was defined by its CDR3 amino acid sequence together with its V-gene family, and reads lacking a unique V-gene family were excluded. A later analysis removed 500 to 650 highly shared, low-generation-probability nucleotide sequences to deal with suspected cross-contamination and a sequencing artifact. A later analysis calculated a clonal expansion index for each public chain from normalized within-repertoire ranks of inferred template counts. A later analysis computed generation probabilities with a VDJ recombination model fitted to out-of-frame rearrangements, and checked the results against IGoR. Hypergeometric tests were used in a later analysis to score TCR-TCR, TCR-HLA and TCR-CMV co-occurrence, with a repertoire-size bias correction applied to the TCR pairs. To estimate false discovery rates, a later analysis permuted the HLA or CMV assignments 20 times. In a later analysis, co-occurring TCRs were grouped using DBSCAN, and TCRdist sequence similarity was added for clustering within HLA-allele-positive subsets. Co-occurrence clustering excluded repertoires with fewer than 30,000 or more than 120,000 public chains, plus five with anomalous nucleotide sharing. The source is immuneACCESS, and TCRdb retained only in-frame sequences with V and J called. Part of the clones is not carried over; for the studies checked, unresolved V genes explain less than half of this, and the remainder is unexplained. V and J calls and clone size follow that table, whereas D and trimming were derived from the DNA. Recorded for this sample are 90,000 to 150,000 clones; around two thirds of them occurred a single time. The ten largest clones capture nearly 8.5% of the sample.

The CDR3 runs 15 residues from the cysteine to the phenylalanine. Here the CDR3 DNA is all that survives: 45 bases in frame from base 1. Trimming accounts for 6 bases at V and 7 bases at J, while the number of junction bases matched to no gene is 9. Based on the germline V gene, the CDR1 and CDR2 sequences are SNHLY and FYNNEI. The sample holds a few counts of this clone. The specificity of this receptor is unknown. No base qualities exist here, and no much larger clone lies one base off it. The TCR sequence derives from a woman aged 40 to 55 in good health and CMV-seropositive. The chain was built from TRBV2 and TRBJ1-4; 9 nucleotides in the junction match TRBD1. Source material: PBMCs. The CDR3 protein: CASRPRTGEAEKLFF. Here is the DNA: TGTGCCAGCAGGCCCCGGACAGGGGAGGCTGAAAAACTGTTTTTT. Outside the CDR3, residues come from the reference TRBV2 and TRBJ1-4 proteins, so the full variable domain is: EPEVTQTPSHQVTQMGQEVILRCVPISNHLYFYWYRQILGQKVEFLVSFYNNEISEKSEIFDDQFSVERPDGSNFTLKIRSTKLEDSAMYFCASRPRTGEAEKLFFGSGTQLSVL.